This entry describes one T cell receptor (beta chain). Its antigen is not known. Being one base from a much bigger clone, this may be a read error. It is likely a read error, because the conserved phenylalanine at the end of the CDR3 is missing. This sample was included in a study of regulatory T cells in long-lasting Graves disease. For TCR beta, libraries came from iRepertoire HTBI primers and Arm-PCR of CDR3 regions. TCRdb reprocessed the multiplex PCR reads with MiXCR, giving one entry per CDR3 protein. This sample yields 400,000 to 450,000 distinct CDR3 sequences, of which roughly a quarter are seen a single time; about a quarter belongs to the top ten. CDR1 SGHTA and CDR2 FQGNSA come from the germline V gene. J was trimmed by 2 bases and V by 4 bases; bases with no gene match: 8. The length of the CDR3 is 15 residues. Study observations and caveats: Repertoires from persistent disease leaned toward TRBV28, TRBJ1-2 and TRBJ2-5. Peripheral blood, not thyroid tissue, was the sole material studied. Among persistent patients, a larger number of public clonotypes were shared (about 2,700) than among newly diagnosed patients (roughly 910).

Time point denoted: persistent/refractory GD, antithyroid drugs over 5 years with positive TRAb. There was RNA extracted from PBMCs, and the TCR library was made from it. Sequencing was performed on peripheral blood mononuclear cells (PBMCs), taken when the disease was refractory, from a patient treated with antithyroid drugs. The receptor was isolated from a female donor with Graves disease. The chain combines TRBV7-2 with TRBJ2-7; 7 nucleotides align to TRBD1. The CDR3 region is CASSSRQGGPYEQYL. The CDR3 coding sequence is TGTGCCAGCAGCTCCCGACAGGGTGGCCCCTACGAGCAGTACCTC.